The 28 T cell receptor beta chains in this list originate from one sample, sequenced in a study of blood T cell repertoires in COVID-19. TCRdb keeps only in-frame clones here, not all; method: immunoSEQ multiplex PCR. Of about 240,000 clones listed, roughly 76% were seen once; the top ten hold approximately 7.5%. Sequenced input: peripheral blood. These receptors came from a woman aged 80 or older with COVID-19, enrolled during active disease.

This clone was seen only once. The chain uses TRBV9 and TRBJ1-2, with 8 bases matching TRBD1. With 4 bases clipped from V and 2 bases from J, the junction kept 10 bases outside the gene matches. The CDR3 runs 16 residues. The germline V gene encodes CDR1 SGDLS and CDR2 YYNGEE. The CDR3 region has the DNA TGTGCCAGCAGCTCATTCAGACAGGGGCGAAACTATGGCTACACCTTC. Protein: CASSSFRQGRNYGYTF.

This clone came up once. The chain recombines TRBV19 with TRBJ1-5; TRBD1 aligns across 10 bases. The germline V gene has CDR1 LNHDA and CDR2 SQIVND (reference sequence). CDR3 size: 16 residues. V shed 6 bases, J shed 6 bases, and the junction held 11 bases outside the gene matches. The CDR3 region is CASRAERGQGSQPQHF. In nucleotides, the CDR3 is TGTGCCAGTAGAGCGGAAAGGGGACAGGGGAGTCAGCCCCAGCATTTT.

This clone was recorded once. This chain's CDR3 is CASSWAGRTPTLSSGNTIYF. The CDR3 nucleotides are TGTGCCAGCAGTTGGGCAGGTCGTACCCCGACCCTTTCCTCTGGAAACACCATATATTTT. V is TRBV6-2 or TRBV6-3 and J is TRBJ1-3; D is unresolved. This CDR3 has 20 residues. CDR1 and CDR2 (germline): MNHEY, SVGEGT. Trimming shortened V by 4 bases and J by 0 bases, and 25 bases separated the two germline ends.

The chain combines TRBV19 with TRBJ2-7; 7 bases align to TRBD1. Germline CDR1 reads LNHDA; CDR2 reads SQIVND (reference sequence). The CDR3 runs to 14 residues. Losses at the gene ends were 4 bases for V and 3 bases for J; bases not matched to a gene: 6. In DNA form, the CDR3 reads TGTGCCAGTAGTACCCCGGGACAGCACTACGAGCAGTACTTC. This codes for CASSTPGQHYEQYF.

The gene calls are TRBV6-1 and TRBJ1-1; TRBD1 is a possible D gene (5 bases). The CDR3 loop spans 18 amino acids. The germline gives CDR1 MNHNS, CDR2 SASEGT. V was cut by 0 bases and J by 5 bases, with 22 bases left in between. DNA of the CDR3: TGTGCCAGCAGTGAAGCGGGGGTTTTCGGGGGTCGTAGAACTGAAGCTTTCTTT. Protein: CASSEAGVFGGRRTEAFF.

In nucleotides, the CDR3 is TGTGCCAGCCTCCGGACAGGGGGCGGCACCGGGGAGCTGTTTTTT. It yields the protein CASLRTGGGTGELFF. The V gene is TRBV28, the J gene TRBJ2-2, with 11 bases aligning to TRBD1. The length of the CDR3 is 15 residues. CDR1 is MDHEN and CDR2 is SYDVKM in the germline V gene. Unmatched junction bases numbered 6, after V lost 8 bases and J lost 4 bases.

The chain joins TRBV19 to TRBJ1-1; 8 positions match TRBD1. Germline lookup yields CDR1 LNHDA and CDR2 SQIVND (reference sequence). V was clipped by 3 bases and J by 10 bases; unmatched bases: 7. The CDR3 length is 13 residues. CDR3 DNA sequence: TGTGCCAGTAGTATCCAGGACAGGGCTGGAGCTTTCTTT. It is translated as CASSIQDRAGAFF.

This chain links TRBV7-9 with TRBJ2-7, with no clear D. The CDR3 is 16 amino acids. Per the germline V gene, CDR1 is SEHNR and CDR2 is FQNEAQ (reference sequence). With 4 bases removed from V and 0 bases from J, the gap between germline ends came to 16 bases. CDR3 in amino acids: CASSYRLVLGSYEQYF. As DNA, the CDR3 is TGTGCCAGCAGCTACCGTCTCGTTCTAGGCTCCTACGAGCAGTACTTC.

The gene calls are TRBV5-1 and TRBJ2-3; D unclear. The CDR3 totals 15 residues. Germline-derived CDR1 and CDR2 are SGHRS and YFSETQ. Between the trimmed V and J ends, which lost 2 bases and 0 bases, there was a span of 10 bases. This CDR3 reads CASSFSRSSTDTQYF. As DNA, the CDR3 is TGCGCCAGCAGCTTCTCGCGGTCTAGCACAGATACGCAGTATTTT.

The sample holds one count of this clone. One end of the junction does not line up with germline, which may come from a read error. The rearrangement uses TRBV27 and TRBJ1-2, with 9 bases that match TRBD1. CDR3 length: 17 amino acids. Germline V CDR1 and CDR2: MNHEY, SMNVEV (reference sequence). CDR3: CAGSLGEGRTGVYGYTF. The DNA for the CDR3 is TGTGCCGGCAGTTTAGGCGAGGGCCGGACAGGGGTTTATGGCTACACCTTC.

This clone came up once. The J gene is TRBJ2-7, the V gene TRBV30; D is ambiguous. CDR1 is GTSNPN, CDR2 SVGIG, per germline (reference sequence). Trimming cost V 4 bases and J 2 bases, with 6 bases left between them. The CDR3 spans 11 residues. The CDR3 DNA sequence: TGTGCCTGGAAAGGAGCCTACGAGCAGTACTTC. This translates into CAWKGAYEQYF.

The chain combines TRBV10-3 with TRBJ1-2; possible D gene TRBD1, 6 bases. The length of the CDR3 is 13 residues. V was cut by 4 bases and J by 5 bases, with 11 bases left in between. Per germline, CDR1 ENHRY and CDR2 SYGVKD. The CDR3 loop is CAISAAGAYGYTF. The CDR3 bases are TGTGCCATCAGTGCAGCAGGGGCTTATGGCTACACCTTC.

The CDR3 region is CASSLTDSEAFF. The CDR3 DNA follows: TGTGCCAGCAGCCTTACAGACAGTGAAGCTTTCTTT. J is TRBJ1-1 and V is TRBV3-1 (or the pseudogene TRBV3-2); a weak D match, TRBD1 (5 bases). Germline V gene data show CDR1 as LGHDT and CDR2 as YNNKEL (reference sequence). V was pared by 4 bases and J by 7 bases, with 10 bases between. CDR3 length: 12 residues.

The chain has TRBV18 and TRBJ1-1; the match to TRBD1 covers 7 bases. Germline values: CDR1 KGHSH, CDR2 LQKENI. V trimming: 1 base; J trimming: 10 bases; junction bases outside the gene matches: 6. The CDR3 sequence is 13 residues long. This CDR3 is CASSPLGQARAFF. DNA of the CDR3: TGTGCCAGCTCACCACTTGGACAGGCCCGAGCTTTCTTT.

This clone showed up just once. This chain uses TRBV4-3 with TRBJ2-3; D might be TRBD2 (7 bases). The CDR3 sequence is 16 residues long. Germline values: CDR1 LGHNA, CDR2 YSLEER. With 1 base removed from V and 9 bases from J, the gap between germline ends came to 20 bases. CDR3 loop: CASSQVSGGPSETQYF. The CDR3 DNA is TGCGCCAGCAGCCAAGTTTCGGGGGGCCCCTCGGAAACGCAGTATTTT.

The chain has TRBV6-4 and TRBJ2-3; perhaps TRBD2 as D (6 bases). CDR1 and CDR2 (germline): MRHNA, SNTAGT. V was pared by 5 bases and J by 2 bases, with 14 bases between. This CDR3 is 15 amino acids long. The CDR3 protein is CASSYLAASTDTQYF. CDR3 nucleotides: TGTGCCAGCAGTTACTTAGCGGCCTCCACAGATACGCAGTATTTT.

This chain connects TRBV5-3 to TRBJ1-1; a weak D match, TRBD1 (6 bases). TRBV5-3 is sorted into the ORF group, with uncertain function. The V and J ends lost 4 bases and 5 bases respectively, with 33 bases between them. The CDR3 has 20 amino acids. The CDR3 bases are TGTGCCAGAAGCCCGAGTGTCTTTGCTAGCGGTCTTACAGGGACAACTGAAGCTTTCTTT. This sequence encodes CARSPSVFASGLTGTTEAFF.

This chain joins TRBV5-4 and TRBJ2-7, with no clear D. The V and J ends lost 1 base and 3 bases respectively, with 8 bases between them. This CDR3 is 13 amino acids long. The V gene's germline CDR1 is SGHNT and CDR2 YYREEE (reference sequence). The DNA of the CDR3 is TGTGCCAGCAGCTTGCCCCCGGGCTACGAGCAGTACTTC. Its translation: CASSLPPGYEQYF.

V usage is TRBV24-1 and J usage is TRBJ2-7; TRBD2 might be the D (6 bases). V was clipped by 4 bases and J by 2 bases, with 11 bases between them. This CDR3 region has 14 residues. Germline-derived CDR1 and CDR2 are KGHDR and SFDVKD. The CDR3: CATSEARGTYEQYF. The DNA for the CDR3 is TGTGCCACCAGTGAGGCCCGGGGGACCTACGAGCAGTACTTC.

This chain joins TRBV28 and TRBJ1-2, with 11 bases matching TRBD1. The V gene end was trimmed by 3 bases and the J gene end by 7 bases; junction bases not matched to a gene: 7. The CDR3 contains 15 residues. Germline lookup yields CDR1 MDHEN and CDR2 SYDVKM. Written as DNA, the CDR3 is TGTGCCAGCAGTTTTTCCGGGACAGGGGGGGGTGGCTACACCTTC. Translating gives CASSFSGTGGGGYTF.

The chain recombines TRBV9 with TRBJ2-3, with TRBD1 matching over 8 bases. Germline lookup yields CDR1 SGDLS and CDR2 YYNGEE. The junction had 9 bases not matched to a gene; V was cut back by 3 bases and J by 6 bases. The CDR3 extends over 15 amino acids. The CDR3 DNA is TGTGCCAGCAGCGGCTCCGGGGACAGGTGGGATACGCAGTATTTT. Its translation: CASSGSGDRWDTQYF.

The rearrangement uses TRBV6-5 and TRBJ2-7, with 7 bases fitting TRBD1. CDR1 and CDR2 from the germline V gene are MNHEY and SVGAGI. This CDR3 comprises 15 residues. V dropped 7 bases and J dropped 6; count of bases not matched to a gene: 15. CDR3 amino acids: CASNPSMTGPVEQYF. In nucleotides, the CDR3 is TGTGCCAGCAACCCCTCTATGACAGGGCCGGTCGAGCAGTACTTC.

The chain carries TRBV12-3 or TRBV12-4 and TRBJ2-7; D possibly corresponds to TRBD2 (6 bases). This CDR3 has 11 amino acids. V lost 6 bases and J lost 9, with 12 bases in between. CDR3 residues: CASSQAGRQYF. CDR3 nucleotide sequence: TGTGCCAGCAGCCAAGCCGGGAGGCAGTACTTC.

The J gene is TRBJ2-3, the V gene TRBV20-1, with D perhaps matching TRBD2 (6 bases). Germline V gives CDR1 DFQATT, CDR2 SNEGSKA (reference sequence). Between the trimmed V and J ends, which lost 6 bases and 14 bases, there was a span of 18 bases. CDR3 length equals 11 residues. The CDR3 DNA sequence: TGCAGTGCCGGGCGGGGCGGGGCCCTGTATTTT. As protein: CSAGRGGALYF.

The chain uses TRBV5-1 and TRBJ2-1, with 7 bases fitting TRBD2. The CDR3 consists of 14 residues. Germline V gives CDR1 SGHRS, CDR2 YFSETQ. V lost 6 bases, J lost 4 bases, and 7 bases stayed unmatched. The CDR3 region has the DNA TGCGCCAGCATGGCTAGCGGAAAATACAATGAGCAGTTCTTC. It specifies CASMASGKYNEQFF. Filled out from reference TRBV5-1 and TRBJ2-1, the complete variable domain reads KAGVTQTPRYLIKTRGQQVTLSCSPISGHRSVSWYQQTPGQGLQFLFEYFSETQRNKGNFPGRFSGRQFSNSRSEMNVSTLELGDSALYLCASMASGKYNEQFFGPGTRLTVL.

CDR3 sequence (DNA): TGTGCCAGTAGCCCAGGGACAGGGGCCGGGGAGCTGTTTTTT. It is translated as CASSPGTGAGELFF. The chain has TRBV19 and TRBJ2-2, with 10 nucleotides matching TRBD1. J lost 6 bases, V lost 6 bases, and 4 bases had no gene match. Germline V gene sequence: CDR1 LNHDA, CDR2 SQIVND (reference sequence). The CDR3 runs 14 residues.

The CDR3 sequence: CASSYVPGGNQPQHF. CDR3 in DNA: TGTGCCAGCAGTTACGTGCCGGGGGGGAATCAGCCCCAGCATTTT. The gene calls are TRBV6-2 or TRBV6-3 and TRBJ1-5, with a possible D match to TRBD1 (5 bases). The CDR3 runs to 15 residues. V lost 2 bases and J lost 4, with 12 bases in between. The germline V gene has CDR1 MNHEY and CDR2 SVGEGT.

The chain carries TRBV5-5 and TRBJ1-2, with D maybe TRBD1 (5 bases). V lost 2 bases, J lost 4 bases, and 15 bases lay in between. The CDR3 is made up of 15 amino acids. The germline V gene has CDR1 SGHKS and CDR2 YYEKEE (reference sequence). The CDR3 region has the DNA TGTGCCAGCAGCTTACCTAAAGACAGCAGCTATGGCTACACCTTC. The encoded protein is CASSLPKDSSYGYTF.